The text below deals with one T cell receptor (beta chain). Its antigen remains unknown. The data are from a study of OX40 agonist ivuxolimab in advanced cancers. Study-wide points: No determination was made of the antigen specificity of the expanded peripheral T cells. On average, a greater number of expanded clones characterised CD8+ T cells relative to CD4+.

The CDR3 covers 16 residues. Germline V gene lookup returns CDR1 MNHEY and CDR2 SMNVEV (reference sequence). With 6 bases clipped from V and 2 bases from J, the junction kept 6 bases outside the gene matches. Repertoires were generated with immunoSEQ multiplex PCR, while TCRdb's copy carries only in-frame clones and drops some. Of approximately 58,000 clones listed, about four fifths are singletons. No patient had autoimmune disease or received systemic immunosuppression. The TCR was taken from an adult with an advanced solid tumor such as melanoma, head and neck, liver or kidney cancer. This sample comprised CD4+ or CD8+ T cells sorted from blood, obtained in a trial of the OX40 agonist ivuxolimab. J is TRBJ2-6 and V is TRBV27; 8 bases align to TRBD1. CDR3: CASRRTGNTGANVLTF. CDR3 bases: TGTGCCAGCAGACGGACAGGGAATACTGGGGCCAACGTCCTGACTTTC.